This T cell receptor (beta chain) is drawn from a study of CD8+ T cells in alopecia areata. J gave up 11 bases and V 0 bases, and 10 bases lay outside the gene matches. The CDR3 extends over 16 amino acids. Germline V CDR1 and CDR2: MNHEY, SVGAGI. Following extraction, RNA underwent reverse transcription to cDNA, which served as the sequencing template. Sequenced by immunoSEQ multiplex PCR; TCRdb stores in-frame clones only, minus some. Among fewer than 350,000 clones listed, roughly 64% were seen once. As to treatment: oral pan-JAK inhibitor, 5-10 mg twice daily. The chain has TRBV6-5 and TRBJ1-6; 7 bases map to TRBD1. This material consisted of CD4+ T cells sorted from blood, taken at week 24, from a patient treated with tofacitinib. The TCR originated in a human donor with alopecia areata. CDR3 DNA: TGTGCCAGCAGTTACTCAGGGGGCGCAGTCTTTCCACCCCTCCACTTT. The encoded protein is CASSYSGGAVFPPLHF.